The clone carrying this T cell receptor beta chain is a singleton in its sample. Template-switch 5'RACE cDNA synthesis added a 10-nucleotide unique molecular identifier. TCRdb processed the 5' RACE reads anew with MiXCR; each CDR3 protein has one entry. The table records approximately 23,000 distinct CDR3 sequences, roughly a tenth of them present only once. It was from 2 million PBMCs stored at -80 C that the unsorted libraries were obtained. The germline CDR1 and CDR2 sequences are SGHRS and YFSETQ. The CDR3 is 16 residues long. Trimming removed 0 bases at V and 1 base at J, with 12 bases between. These data belong to a study of neurological immune-mediated disorders.

The TCR sequence derives from an older woman with HTLV-1-associated myelopathy (HAM/TSP). The V gene is TRBV5-1, the J gene TRBJ2-3; the D call may be TRBD1 or TRBD2 (6 bases each). Specimen: PBMCs. The CDR3 loop reads CASSLAGARGTDTQYF. In nucleotides, the CDR3 is TGCGCCAGCAGCTTGGCGGGGGCCCGTGGCACAGATACGCAGTATTTT.